This is a list of T cell receptor beta chains from one sample in a study of blood T cell repertoires in COVID-19. Measured with immunoSEQ multiplex PCR; TCRdb has only the in-frame clones, and not every one. The table has approximately 170,000 clones, 65% to 85% seen once. The sequenced sample consisted of peripheral blood. The receptors stem from a woman between 70 and 85 years old who had recovered from COVID-19. The CDR3 runs from the conserved cysteine through the conserved F or W. Fields, in order: V gene, clone size, J gene, D gene, CDR3 protein, CDR3 DNA. A D gene is named only where the DNA matches it firmly. Where a row states a size, it is once, few, many or the class of an expanded clone; other rows omit it.

TRBV7-2,NA,TRBJ2-7,NA,CASSLRGSYEQYF,TGTGCCAGCAGCTTACGGGGCTCCTACGAGCAGTACTTC
TRBV5-1,NA,TRBJ1-1,NA,CASSSVGSTEAFF,TGCGCCAGCAGCTCGGTAGGGAGTACTGAAGCTTTCTTT
TRBV5-4,NA,TRBJ1-3,NA,CASSLDPRGAGGNTIYF,TGTGCCAGCAGCTTGGACCCTCGGGGGGCCGGGGGAAACACCATATATTTT
TRBV12-5,NA,TRBJ1-2,TRBD1,CASSSSRTGNYGYTF,TGTGCTAGTAGTTCCAGCAGGACAGGGAACTATGGCTACACCTTC
TRBV12-5,NA,TRBJ2-2,TRBD1,CASGLGNRGRRYTGELFF,TGTGCTAGTGGTTTGGGGAACAGGGGAAGGCGTTACACCGGGGAGCTGTTTTTT
TRBV7-3,NA,TRBJ2-7,NA,CASSETGITYEQYF,TGTGCCAGCAGCGAGACGGGGATCACCTACGAGCAGTACTTC
TRBV5-1,NA,TRBJ2-5,TRBD2,CASSLGTSGAQETQYF,TGCGCCAGCAGCCTGGGGACTAGCGGGGCCCAAGAGACCCAGTACTTC
TRBV7-9,NA,TRBJ1-5,NA,CASSSSDSNQPQHF,TGTGCCAGCAGCTCCTCAGATAGCAATCAGCCCCAGCATTTT
TRBV28,few,TRBJ1-5,TRBD1,CASSPDRGGWNQPQHF,TGTGCCAGCAGCCCCGACAGGGGGGGTTGGAATCAGCCCCAGCATTTT
TRBV30,NA,TRBJ1-1,NA,CAWTPGATEAFF,TGTGCCTGGACCCCAGGGGCCACTGAAGCTTTCTTT
TRBV2,NA,TRBJ1-1,NA,CASIGMNTEAFF,TGTGCCAGCATCGGGATGAACACTGAAGCTTTCTTT
TRBV5-1,many,TRBJ2-1,NA,CASSFGRPNEQFF,TGCGCCAGCAGCTTTGGCAGGCCCAATGAGCAGTTCTTC